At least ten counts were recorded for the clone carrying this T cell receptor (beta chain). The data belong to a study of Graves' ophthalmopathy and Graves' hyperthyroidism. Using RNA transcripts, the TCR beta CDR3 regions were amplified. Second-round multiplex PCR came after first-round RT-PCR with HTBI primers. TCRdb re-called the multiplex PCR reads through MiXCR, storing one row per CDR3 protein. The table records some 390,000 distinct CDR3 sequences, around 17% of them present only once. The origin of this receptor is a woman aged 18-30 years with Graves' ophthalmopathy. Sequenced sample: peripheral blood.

CDR3 sequence reads: CASGTFDFFPGPLHF. In DNA form, the CDR3 reads TGTGCCAGCGGGACGTTTGACTTTTTCCCGGGACCCCTCCACTTT. The chain carries TRBV27 and TRBJ1-6, with D possibly being TRBD1 (5 bases). This CDR3 region has 15 residues. Trimming cost V 8 bases and J 12 bases, with 23 bases left between them. Germline loops: CDR1 MNHEY, CDR2 SMNVEV (reference sequence).